This TCR beta chain originates from a study of blood T cells in healthy people across ages. Points from the study as a whole: PBMCs went unsorted, and a conclusive naive versus antigen-experienced comparison was therefore prevented. Underestimates were what the diversity estimates from one million T cells were considered to be.

From germline, CDR1 is LGHDT and CDR2 YNNKEL (reference sequence). V gave up 4 bases and J gave up 5 bases, with 12 bases separating them. The CDR3 runs to 14 residues. About this clonotype itself: Its antigen is as yet unknown.

A second roughly 7 to 11 cycle PCR used barcoded and J-beta primers. Every individual sample yielded 2.5 million or more paired-end reads (each containing CDR3). TCRdb processed the 5' RACE reads anew with MiXCR; each CDR3 protein has one entry. The sample holds hundreds of thousands of distinct CDR3 sequences, more than 50% seen once. The source of this sequence is a man aged 35 to 55 in good health. The V call is TRBV3-1, the J call TRBJ2-1; D might be TRBD2 (6 bases). The material sequenced was blood. In DNA form, the CDR3 reads TGTGCCAGCAGCCGGCGGGACTTCGACAATGAGCAGTTCTTC. The encoded protein is CASSRRDFDNEQFF.